A single TCR beta chain is shown here with its context. Produced via immunoSEQ multiplex PCR; TCRdb's table is partial and in-frame only. The sample includes 250,000 to 350,000 clones, 70% to 80% of them seen just once. Between the trimmed V and J ends, which lost 0 bases and 2 bases, there was a span of 17 bases. Germline V gives CDR1 MGHRA, CDR2 YSYEKL. The CDR3 contains 18 residues. The sample comes from a study of cytotoxic CD8 clonotypes in ibrutinib-treated CLL. The chain employs TRBV4-1 and TRBJ1-5; weak D call: TRBD1 (5 bases). The TCR originated in a human donor with chronic lymphocytic leukemia. The material was PBMCs, obtained at disease progression, from a patient treated with ibrutinib. CDR3 bases: TGCGCCAGCAGCCAAGATCGGGGTTGGGTAGGGGGCAATCAGCCCCAGCATTTT. Protein sequence: CASSQDRGWVGGNQPQHF.